This T cell receptor beta chain was obtained from a study of blood T cell repertoires in COVID-19. Method: immunoSEQ multiplex PCR; TCRdb's copy keeps in-frame clones and lacks some. This table holds fewer than 40,000 clones, about 90% found once. The CDR3 covers 13 residues. Per the germline V gene, CDR1 is SGHNT and CDR2 is YENEEA. V was shortened by 0 bases and J by 4 bases, with 5 bases between the two germline ends. The V call is TRBV11-3, the J call TRBJ2-3, with D unclear. Sequenced material: peripheral blood. The source is a woman in her sixties or seventies with active COVID-19. The DNA of the CDR3 is TGTGCCAGCAGCTTAGATTCCGCAGATACGCAGTATTTT. Protein product: CASSLDSADTQYF. Filled out from reference TRBV11-3 and TRBJ2-3, the complete variable domain reads EAGVVQSPRYKIIEKKQPVAFWCNPISGHNTLYWYLQNLGQGPELLIRYENEEAVDDSQLPKDRFSAERLKGVDSTLKIQPAELGDSAVYLCASSLDSADTQYFGPGTRLTVL.